The 9 T cell receptor beta chains in this list originate from one sample, sequenced in a study of cytomegalovirus exposure and HLA in healthy donors. Primers included in the PCR were 60 Vbeta and 13 Jbeta primers. Repertoires were generated with immunoSEQ multiplex PCR, while TCRdb's copy carries only in-frame clones and drops some. This table holds 75,000 to 95,000 clones. The source material was PBMCs. Source of these receptors: a girl under 18 in good health and CMV-seropositive.

The gene calls are TRBV29-1 and TRBJ2-1, with D maybe TRBD1 (6 bases). Trimming took off 8 bases at V and 5 bases at J, with 16 bases between the two ends. There are 13 residues in the CDR3. Germline V lookup: CDR1 SQVTM, CDR2 ANQGSEA. CDR3 nucleotides: TGCAGCCTCTACCCAGGACAGAACAATGAGCAGTTCTTC. Protein: CSLYPGQNNEQFF.

V and J are TRBV9 and TRBJ2-5; no reliable D call. Per the germline V gene, CDR1 is SGDLS and CDR2 is YYNGEE. The CDR3 covers 14 residues. Trimming took off 0 bases at V and 0 bases at J, with 6 bases between the two ends. CDR3 in amino acids: CASSVAQYQETQYF. As DNA, the CDR3 is TGTGCCAGCAGCGTAGCGCAGTACCAAGAGACCCAGTACTTC.

This chain joins TRBV30 and TRBJ2-3, with 12 bases that match TRBD2. The germline CDR1 and CDR2 sequences are GTSNPN and SVGIG (reference sequence). After removal of 1 base from V and 4 bases from J, the junction contained 12 bases not matched to a gene. This CDR3 spans 18 amino acids. Here the CDR3 reads CAWSGLAGANQVSDTQYF. The CDR3 DNA reads TGTGCCTGGAGTGGACTAGCGGGGGCTAACCAGGTGTCAGATACGCAGTATTTT.

The J gene is TRBJ1-5, the V gene TRBV9, with D perhaps matching TRBD1 (6 bases). The V and J ends lost 9 bases and 5 bases respectively, with 15 bases between them. This CDR3 spans 13 amino acids. CDR1 and CDR2 from the germline V gene are SGDLS and YYNGEE. CDR3 nucleotides: TGTGCCACAGGGGTCCAGGGACATCAGCCCCAGCATTTT. It translates to CATGVQGHQPQHF.

The chain recombines TRBV19 with TRBJ1-6, with 7 bases aligning to TRBD1. The CDR3 extends over 15 amino acids. CDR1 is LNHDA, CDR2 SQIVND, per germline (reference sequence). V was pared by 4 bases and J by 8 bases, with 8 bases of the junction left unmatched. This chain's CDR3 is CASSTQTGKHSPLHF. CDR3 nucleotide sequence: TGTGCCAGTAGTACCCAGACAGGGAAACATTCACCCCTCCACTTT.

The chain is built from TRBV7-9 and TRBJ1-1, with 8 positions matching TRBD1. Germline V gene sequence: CDR1 SEHNR, CDR2 FQNEAQ (reference sequence). The V gene end was trimmed by 3 bases and the J gene end by 3 bases; junction bases not matched to a gene: 6. This CDR3 has 15 residues. The CDR3 reads CASSLTGVGDTEAFF. CDR3 bases: TGTGCCAGCAGCTTGACAGGGGTTGGGGACACTGAAGCTTTCTTT. Looking up the rest from reference TRBV7-9 and TRBJ1-1 gives the full variable domain: DTGVSQNPRHKITKRGQNVTFRCDPISEHNRLYWYRQTLGQGPEFLTYFQNEAQLEKSRLLSDRFSAERPKGSFSTLEIQRTEQGDSAMYLCASSLTGVGDTEAFFGQGTRLTVV.

V usage is TRBV5-1 and J usage is TRBJ1-2; TRBD1 aligns across 10 bases. Germline CDR1 reads SGHRS; CDR2 reads YFSETQ. This CDR3 region has 16 residues. V was clipped by 4 bases and J by 6 bases; unmatched bases: 12. The DNA of the CDR3 is TGCGCCAGCAGCGCAGACAGGGGGCGTGTTTACGATGGCTACACCTTC. It yields the protein CASSADRGRVYDGYTF.

The V and J genes are TRBV4-1 and TRBJ2-1; 7 nucleotides match TRBD1. This CDR3 contains 14 residues. The junction had 7 bases not matched to a gene; V was cut back by 4 bases and J by 7 bases. Germline V CDR1 and CDR2: MGHRA, YSYEKL. CDR3 in DNA: TGCGCCAGCAGCCTAGGGACAGACTGGAATGAGCAGTTCTTC. Translation: CASSLGTDWNEQFF.

V gene TRBV6-6 combines with J gene TRBJ2-1; 8 bases match TRBD2. In germline, CDR1 is MNHNY, CDR2 SVGAGI (reference sequence). J lost 6 bases, V lost 6 bases, and 10 bases had no gene match. The CDR3 sequence is 15 residues long. CDR3 residues: CASRSGGAKSNEQFF. In nucleotides, the CDR3 is TGTGCCAGCAGGTCCGGGGGGGCCAAAAGCAATGAGCAGTTCTTC.